This TCR beta chain came from a study of neurological immune-mediated disorders. Whole-study results and caveats: In HTLV-1-associated myelopathy, TCR clonal expansion was greatest, and in multiple sclerosis it was least, below healthy controls.

Of note for this clonotype: Antigen unknown.

TCRdb fed the 5' RACE reads into MiXCR, producing one record per CDR3 protein. The sample carries 40,000 or so distinct CDR3 sequences, about 13% recorded once. Time point of the sample: longitudinal time-point 3. The V gene's germline CDR1 is SGHVS and CDR2 FNYEAQ. V dropped 5 bases and J dropped 0 bases, with 10 bases sitting between them. The CDR3 spans 14 residues. Material: PBMCs. This clonotype originated in a man aged 25 to 40 in good health. The chain employs TRBV7-6 and TRBJ1-1; D remains ambiguous. DNA for the CDR3: TGTGCCAGCAGCCCCTCGCCCTTGAACACTGAAGCTTTCTTT. This codes for CASSPSPLNTEAFF.